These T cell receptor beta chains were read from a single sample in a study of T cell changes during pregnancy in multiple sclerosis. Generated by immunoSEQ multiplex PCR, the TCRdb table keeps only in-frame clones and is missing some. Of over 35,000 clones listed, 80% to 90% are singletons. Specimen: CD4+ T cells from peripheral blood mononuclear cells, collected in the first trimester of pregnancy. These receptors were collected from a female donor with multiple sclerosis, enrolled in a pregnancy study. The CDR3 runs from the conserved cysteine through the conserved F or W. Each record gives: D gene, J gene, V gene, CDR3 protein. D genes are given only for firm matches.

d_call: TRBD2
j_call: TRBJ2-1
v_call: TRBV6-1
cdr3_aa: CASSEESGTSFYNEQFF

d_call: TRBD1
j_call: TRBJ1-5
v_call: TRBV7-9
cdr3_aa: CASSLGTGVSPYSNQPQHF

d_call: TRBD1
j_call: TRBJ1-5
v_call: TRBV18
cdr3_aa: CASSPQGDQPQHF

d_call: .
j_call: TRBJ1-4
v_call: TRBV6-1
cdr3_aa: CASTGTWGEKLFF

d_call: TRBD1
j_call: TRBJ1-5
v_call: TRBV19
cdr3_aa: CASSKTGAGQPQHF

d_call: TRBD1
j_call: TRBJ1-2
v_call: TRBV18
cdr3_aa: CASSPSLLSQGADYGYTF

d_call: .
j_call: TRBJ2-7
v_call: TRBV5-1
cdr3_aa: CASSLGGSSYEQYF

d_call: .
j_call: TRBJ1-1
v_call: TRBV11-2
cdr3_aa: CASSLARGGPYTEAFF

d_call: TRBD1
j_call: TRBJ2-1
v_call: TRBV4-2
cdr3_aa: CASSRHKQGAGEQFF

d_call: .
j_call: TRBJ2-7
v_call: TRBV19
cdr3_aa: CASSIFPVQGFNEQYF

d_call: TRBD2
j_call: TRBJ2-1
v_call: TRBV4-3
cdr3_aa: CASSQAYSAGVSYNEQFF

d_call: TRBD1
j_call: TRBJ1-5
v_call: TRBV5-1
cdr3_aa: CASSLTGVGQPQHF

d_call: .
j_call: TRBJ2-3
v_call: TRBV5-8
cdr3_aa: CASSLRADTQYF

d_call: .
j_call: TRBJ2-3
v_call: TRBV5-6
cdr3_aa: CASSLGGLNTQYF

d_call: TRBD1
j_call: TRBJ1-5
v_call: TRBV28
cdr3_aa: CASSLSDRANQPQHF

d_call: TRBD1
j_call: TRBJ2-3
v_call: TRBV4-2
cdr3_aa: CASSQGWDRETDTQYF

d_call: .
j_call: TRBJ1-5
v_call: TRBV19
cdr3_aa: CASSNRDQPQHF

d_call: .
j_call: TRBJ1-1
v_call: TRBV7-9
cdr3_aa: CASTPSPRTEAFF

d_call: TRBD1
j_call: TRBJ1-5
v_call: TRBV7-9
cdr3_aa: CASSFDRGNQPQHF

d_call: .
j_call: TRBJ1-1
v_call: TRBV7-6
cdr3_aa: CASSLATSNTEAFF

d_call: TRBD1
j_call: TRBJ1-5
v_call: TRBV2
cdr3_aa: CASRGRGLHQPQHF

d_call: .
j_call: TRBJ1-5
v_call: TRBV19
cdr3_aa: CASSTLQGGRNQPQHF

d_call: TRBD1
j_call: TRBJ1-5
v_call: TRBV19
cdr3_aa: CASSGDRDQPQHF

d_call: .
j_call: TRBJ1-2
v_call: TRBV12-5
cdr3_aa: CASGLLSRTYGYTF

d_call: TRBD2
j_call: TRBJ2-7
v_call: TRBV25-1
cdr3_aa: CASSDPTSGGSYEQYF

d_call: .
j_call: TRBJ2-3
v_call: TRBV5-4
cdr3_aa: CASSSSGGTDTQYF

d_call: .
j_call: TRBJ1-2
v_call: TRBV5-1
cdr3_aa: CASSLAAGDGYTF

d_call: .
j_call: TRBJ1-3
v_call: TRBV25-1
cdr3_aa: CASTDTGNTIYF

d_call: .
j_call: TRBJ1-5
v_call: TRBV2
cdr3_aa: CASSWRGGQPQHF

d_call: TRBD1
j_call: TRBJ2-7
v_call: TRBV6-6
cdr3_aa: CASSTEGQPKMPYF

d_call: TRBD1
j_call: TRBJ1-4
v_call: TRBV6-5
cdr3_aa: CASSYSYTGDEKLFF

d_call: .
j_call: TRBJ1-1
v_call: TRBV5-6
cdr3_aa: CASSYPGPHTEAFF

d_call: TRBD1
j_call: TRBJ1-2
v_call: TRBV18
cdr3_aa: CASSPMTGPGYTF

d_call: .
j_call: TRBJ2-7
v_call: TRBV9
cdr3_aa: CASSPITETYEQYF

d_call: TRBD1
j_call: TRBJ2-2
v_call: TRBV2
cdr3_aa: CASSTGTGSGELFF

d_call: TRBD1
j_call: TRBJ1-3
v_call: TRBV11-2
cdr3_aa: CASRSLLSTGETGNTIYF

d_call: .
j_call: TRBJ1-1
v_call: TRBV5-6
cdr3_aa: CASSSGSNTEAFF

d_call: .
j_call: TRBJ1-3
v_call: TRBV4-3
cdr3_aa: CASSQDAGARGNTIYF

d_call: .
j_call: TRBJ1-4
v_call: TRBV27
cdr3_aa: CASSLRRTDSEKLFF

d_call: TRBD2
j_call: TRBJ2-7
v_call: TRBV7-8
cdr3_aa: CASSSGRTSAYEQYF

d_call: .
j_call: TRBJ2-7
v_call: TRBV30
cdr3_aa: CAWSVHRVLSYEQYF

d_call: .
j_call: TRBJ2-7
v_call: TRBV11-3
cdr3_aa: CASSSSGGTDEQYF